This entry features one T cell receptor (beta chain) sequence. No antigen is known for it. The sample holds no much larger clone one base away, and base qualities are not on file. The data are from a study of CD8 T cells in Susac syndrome (dated by TCRdb to about 2019). With regard to the full study: The study used repertoire sequencing to test whether antigen drove CD8+ T cell activation and differentiation in Susac syndrome. The clonality of the CD8+ T cell repertoire was compared across approximately 11 healthy donors, around 14 Susac syndrome patients and 15 multiple sclerosis patients.

High-throughput TCR beta sequencing profiled peripheral blood CD8+ and CD4+ T cells from healthy donors, Susac syndrome patients and multiple sclerosis patients. The multiple sclerosis controls were treatment-naive patients whose relapsing-remitting disease, either stable or active, fulfilled the revised McDonald criteria. Bulk CD8+ and CD4+ T cells were purified by magnetic negative isolation, while CD8+ TEMRA cells were enriched using FACS. Blood was collected in EDTA tubes and processed within 24 hours, with PBMCs isolated through density gradient centrifugation. PBMCs destined for TCR sequencing were cryopreserved in liquid nitrogen and later thawed in a 37 °C water bath. The sorted or isolated CD4+, CD8+ and CD8+ TEMRA cells had a purity of 90% or higher. On the study overall, not on this receptor specifically: The study acknowledged that relatively few individuals were included in the TCR sequencing and HLA analysis.

RNA was extracted using the RNeasy kit, and about 0.45 to 1 ug of the RNA was reverse transcribed with random hexamers. TCR beta CDR3 regions were amplified with the immunoSEQ multiplex PCR assay covering 54 Vbeta and 13 Jbeta segments. PCR amplification bias was corrected by using a synthetic template baseline for primer optimization and computational correction. The original methods were these. Reads were assigned to V, D and J genes according to IMGT and analyzed in immunoSEQ Analyzer, with only productive sequences retained. Clonality was calculated as one minus the Shannon entropy normalized by log2 of the number of productive unique sequences. For each patient and control, public and private clones were evaluated among the 100 most prevalent clones. Susac-specific clones were defined as absent from healthy and MS cohorts, over a thousand published viral clones and other ImmuneACCESS disease sequences. The raw public data were reprocessed by TCRdb itself: fastp quality trimming at Q25, MiXCR clonotype calling, in-frame beta chains only. Each entry merges the rows of one CDR3 protein and shows their most common DNA and genes. It is TCRdb's table, rather than the study itself, that gives the V and J calls and clone size. The sample yields about 300,000 distinct CDR3 sequences; about 89% were counted once. Less than 0.2% of the sample is taken by the ten largest.

Sequences SGDLS (CDR1) and YYNGEE (CDR2) are obtained from the germline V gene. V has 0 bases trimmed and J has 1 base trimmed; junction bases matching no gene number 5. Inclusive of the bounding cysteine and phenylalanine, the CDR3 is 17 residues long. The CDR3 DNA has 51 bases and is translated from base 1. Sequenced: CD8+ T cells from PBMCs. This chain joins TRBV9 to TRBJ2-2, with 8 bases aligning to TRBD2. This receptor was obtained from a human donor with multiple sclerosis. CDR3 loop: CASSVELAGGNTGELFF. The nucleotides read TGTGCCAGCAGCGTAGAGCTAGCGGGCGGGAACACCGGGGAGCTGTTTTTT. The reference TRBV9 and TRBJ2-2 proteins fill in what lies around the CDR3, so the full variable domain reads DSGVTQTPKHLITATGQRVTLRCSPRSGDLSVYWYQQSLDQGLQFLIQYYNGEERAKGNILERFSAQQFPDLHSELNLSSLELGDSALYFCASSVELAGGNTGELFFGEGSRLTVL.